This T cell receptor beta chain was identified during a study of T cell responses to AZD1222 COVID-19 vaccine. General observations from the study: Just a handful of AZD1222 recipients tested seropositive at baseline.

Measured with immunoSEQ multiplex PCR; TCRdb has only the in-frame clones, and not every one. Of 95,000 to 150,000 clones listed, roughly 86% are singletons. The CDR3 has 16 residues. Germline V gives CDR1 SNHLY, CDR2 FYNNEI. V was trimmed by 1 base and J by 4 bases, leaving 15 bases between them. For this clone: Its antigen is currently unknown.

This TCR was sampled from an adult who received the AZD1222 COVID-19 vaccine. V usage is TRBV2 and J usage is TRBJ2-3; D is possibly TRBD1 (5 bases). Source: peripheral blood, taken 28 days after the second AZD1222 dose. CDR3 region: CASSEEGIIPADTQYF. The CDR3 DNA reads TGTGCCAGCAGTGAAGAGGGGATTATCCCGGCAGATACGCAGTATTTT.